This T cell receptor beta chain was observed in a study of T-cell reconstitution after alpha-beta-depleted transplantation in children. The library targeted TCRbeta and was prepared with unique molecular identifiers. One entry per CDR3 protein results from TCRdb running MiXCR on the PCR reads. The sample has over 300,000 distinct CDR3 sequences; 10% are singletons. The sample holds many counts of this clonotype. Trimming shortened V by 10 bases and J by 0 bases, and 7 bases separated the two germline ends. The CDR3 length is 12 residues. The origin of this receptor is a human donor who donated a stem cell graft to a child with acute lymphoblastic leukemia. The chain recombines TRBV12-3 or TRBV12-4 with TRBJ2-1; possibly TRBD2 for D (5 bases). Sequencing was performed on PBMCs from the stem cell graft donor, taken from the stem cell graft. CDR3 sequence: CATRDSYNEQFF. In nucleotides, the CDR3 is TGTGCCACCCGGGACTCCTACAATGAGCAGTTCTTC.